This T cell receptor (beta chain) was captured in a study of cytomegalovirus exposure and HLA in healthy donors. General study results and limits: The study flagged around 150 TCR beta chains as cytomegalovirus-associated.

It was with 60 Vbeta and 13 Jbeta primers that the PCR ran. Only in-frame clones appear in the TCRdb table, and some are missing; sequencing was by immunoSEQ multiplex PCR. This sample has about 87,000 clones, with roughly 70% found just once. The CDR3 loop spans 14 amino acids. Trimming cost V 6 bases and J 0 bases; bases outside gene matches: 2. Germline CDR1 is LNHNV and CDR2 is YYDKDF (reference sequence). Worth noting for this clone: Its antigen is as yet unknown. Other DNA sequences in the sample encode the same CDR3.

This receptor was obtained from a man under 40 in good health and CMV-seropositive. V is TRBV15 and J is TRBJ1-2; 9 nucleotides line up with TRBD1. Material: PBMCs. In DNA form, the CDR3 reads TGTGCCACCAGTAGGGACAGGGCTAACTATGGCTACACCTTC. Translation: CATSRDRANYGYTF.